This T cell receptor beta chain was sequenced during a study of cytomegalovirus exposure and HLA in healthy donors. In the study overall: The approximately 110 validation repertoires were reported in a later analysis to have been generated on the same platform as the approximately 700 first-cohort repertoires. Notes on the study in general: According to reports, the classifier identified cytomegalovirus status with high specificity and sensitivity. Among TCR sequences, most were rare, though some public TCRs appeared in many donors. The study labeled fewer than 200 TCR beta chains cytomegalovirus-associated.

Here immunoSEQ multiplex PCR was the method, and the copy in TCRdb shows in-frame clones only, minus some. The repertoire holds 150,000 to 180,000 clones, 86% seen once, with about a fifth in the top ten. Points on this clone: The antigen remains undetermined.

V dropped 2 bases and J dropped 4 bases, with 14 bases sitting between them. Per germline, CDR1 SEHNR and CDR2 FQNEAQ (reference sequence). The CDR3 has 15 amino acids. The specimen sequenced was PBMCs. The V call is TRBV7-9, the J call TRBJ1-2, with a weak D call TRBD1 (6 bases). The clonotype originates from a man younger than 30 in good health and CMV-seropositive. CDR3 sequence (DNA): TGTGCCAGCAGCTTAAGCTCGGGACACGTCTATGGCTACACCTTC. It yields the protein CASSLSSGHVYGYTF.